The next 10 T cell receptor beta chains were all read from a single sample in a study of control samples from healthy donors and cancer patients. The assay was immunoSEQ multiplex PCR, and TCRdb's table has in-frame clones only and misses some. Here the sample spans some 190,000 clones, about 90% being singletons. The material sequenced was blood. The receptors were gathered from a man aged 25 to 45 in good health.

This chain joins TRBV18 and TRBJ2-1; the D is unclear. This CDR3 has 15 residues. Deletions cut 1 base from V and 0 bases from J, with 7 bases between. The germline gives CDR1 KGHSH, CDR2 LQKENI. CDR3 sequence (DNA): TGTGCCAGCTCACCACGATCAGACTCCTACAATGAGCAGTTCTTC. This codes for CASSPRSDSYNEQFF.

The DNA of the CDR3 is TGTGCCAGCTCAGCAGGGGAGAGGGACACTGAAGCTTTCTTT. Translation gives CASSAGERDTEAFF. V usage is TRBV18 and J usage is TRBJ1-1; a possible D gene is TRBD1 (6 bases). CDR1 is KGHSH, CDR2 LQKENI, per germline. The CDR3 sequence is 14 residues long. The V end lost 5 bases, the J end lost 3 bases, and 13 bases lay between the germline ends.

The V call is TRBV15, the J call TRBJ2-2; 8 nucleotides agree with TRBD2. With 1 base clipped from V and 4 bases from J, the junction kept 5 bases outside the gene matches. Germline V lookup: CDR1 LNHNV, CDR2 YYDKDF (reference sequence). The CDR3 has 16 amino acids. CDR3 amino acids: CATSRATGGITGELFF. CDR3 in DNA: TGTGCCACCAGCAGAGCCACGGGGGGGATCACCGGGGAGCTGTTTTTT.

The J gene is TRBJ1-2, the V gene TRBV6-1; possible D gene TRBD1, 6 bases. The CDR3 has 13 amino acids. The germline V gene encodes CDR1 MNHNS and CDR2 SASEGT. With 2 bases removed from V and 2 bases from J, the gap between germline ends came to 6 bases. CDR3 coding DNA: TGTGCCAGCAGTGAAACAGGGAACTATGGCTACACCTTC. Translation: CASSETGNYGYTF.

The count of this clone is one. V gene TRBV7-9 combines with J gene TRBJ1-2; D not resolved. Germline values: CDR1 SEHNR, CDR2 FQNEAQ (reference sequence). The CDR3 is 16 residues long. V lost 5 bases and J 8 bases, leaving 24 bases between the germline ends. The CDR3 nucleotides are TGTGCCAGCAGCACAGACTTAGGCTCAACCGCTGGAGGCTACACCTTC. Translating gives CASSTDLGSTAGGYTF.

V gene TRBV5-1 combines with J gene TRBJ2-2; 9 nucleotides line up with TRBD1. The CDR3 runs 15 residues. The germline V gene encodes CDR1 SGHRS and CDR2 YFSETQ. V was pared by 8 bases and J by 8 bases, with 13 bases of the junction left unmatched. CDR3 amino acids: CARPGQGLPEGELFF. In DNA, the CDR3 is TGCGCCAGGCCGGGACAGGGTCTCCCGGAAGGGGAGCTGTTTTTT. Full variable domain (missing parts from reference TRBV5-1 and TRBJ2-2): KAGVTQTPRYLIKTRGQQVTLSCSPISGHRSVSWYQQTPGQGLQFLFEYFSETQRNKGNFPGRFSGRQFSNSRSEMNVSTLELGDSALYLCARPGQGLPEGELFFGEGSRLTVL.

This chain links TRBV6-5 with TRBJ1-4, with D perhaps matching TRBD1 (5 bases). This CDR3 has 14 residues. Between the trimmed V and J ends, which lost 6 bases and 5 bases, there was a span of 13 bases. CDR1 and CDR2 from the germline V gene are MNHEY and SVGAGI. The CDR3 reads CASRRTGGNEKLFF. In DNA form, the CDR3 reads TGTGCCAGCAGACGGACGGGGGGGAATGAAAAACTGTTTTTT.

The rearrangement joins TRBV5-1 to TRBJ2-1; unclear D gene. Per the germline V gene, CDR1 is SGHRS and CDR2 is YFSETQ. The CDR3 runs to 16 residues. V was shortened by 0 bases and J by 0 bases, with 10 bases between the two germline ends. The CDR3 loop reads CASSLDGRSSYNEQFF. CDR3 DNA: TGCGCCAGCAGCTTGGACGGTAGAAGCTCCTACAATGAGCAGTTCTTC.

This clone was counted between two and nine times. CDR3 region: CASSEPGFSLDEQYF. The CDR3 nucleotides are TGTGCCAGCAGTGAACCGGGGTTCTCTTTGGACGAGCAGTACTTC. The chain recombines TRBV2 with TRBJ2-7; D is perhaps TRBD2 (5 bases). The CDR3 is 15 amino acids. Trimming left V 2 bases short and J 5 bases short, with 16 bases between. CDR1 SNHLY and CDR2 FYNNEI come from the germline V gene.

This CDR3 reads CASINPGARSSYEQYF. In DNA, the CDR3 is TGTGCCAGCATCAATCCAGGGGCGCGAAGCTCCTACGAGCAGTACTTC. J is TRBJ2-7 and V is TRBV11-2, with TRBD1 as a possible D gene (6 bases). Germline V gives CDR1 SGHAT, CDR2 FQNNGV. The CDR3 extends over 16 amino acids. Trimming took 7 bases from V and 0 from J, leaving 19 bases between them.